The 21 T cell receptor beta chains reported below all come from one sample, sequenced in a study of cytomegalovirus exposure and HLA in healthy donors. 60 Vbeta and 13 Jbeta primers were used in PCR. The table came from immunoSEQ multiplex PCR; TCRdb's copy has only in-frame clones and leaves some out. This sample has 150,000 or so clones, with 77% found just once. The sequenced sample consisted of PBMCs. The receptor set was obtained from a woman aged 25 to 39 in good health and CMV-seronegative.

The V call is TRBV6-1, the J call TRBJ1-2, with D perhaps TRBD1 (6 bases). V was pared by 0 bases and J by 2 bases, with 10 bases between. Per germline, CDR1 MNHNS and CDR2 SASEGT. The CDR3 has 15 residues. The CDR3 DNA sequence: TGTGCCAGCAGTGAAGCAAGGGGGACAAACTATGGCTACACCTTC. It is translated as CASSEARGTNYGYTF.

The CDR3: CASSLEVGVSMRTQYF. In DNA form, the CDR3 reads TGTGCCAGCAGCTTAGAAGTGGGTGTGAGCATGAGGACGCAGTATTTT. The rearrangement uses TRBV11-2 and TRBJ2-3; D is unresolved. Germline CDR1 and CDR2: SGHAT and FQNNGV. V lost 0 bases to trimming and J lost 9 bases, with 19 bases between them. This CDR3 has 16 residues.

The rearrangement uses TRBV19 and TRBJ1-2, with 8 bases aligning to TRBD1. The CDR3 totals 15 residues. The junction had 10 bases not matched to a gene; V was cut back by 2 bases and J by 8 bases. Per the germline V gene, CDR1 is LNHDA and CDR2 is SQIVND (reference sequence). CDR3 amino acids: CASSIPRTGIRGYTF. CDR3 sequence (DNA): TGTGCCAGTAGTATACCCCGGACAGGGATTCGCGGCTACACCTTC.

This clone occurred a few times. This chain connects TRBV15 to TRBJ1-2; TRBD1 matches 8 bases. Trimming removed 0 bases from V and 3 bases from J; junction bases left unmatched: 12. The CDR3 sequence is 18 residues long. In germline, CDR1 is LNHNV, CDR2 YYDKDF (reference sequence). As DNA, the CDR3 is TGTGCCACCAGCAGAGATCGGGGGTCAGGGGGCGCTTACTATGGCTACACCTTC. Protein product: CATSRDRGSGGAYYGYTF.

The rearrangement links TRBV5-4 to TRBJ2-2; TRBD2 is a possible D gene (6 bases). V lost 2 bases to trimming and J lost 5 bases, with 10 bases between them. Germline CDR1 is SGHNT and CDR2 is YYREEE (reference sequence). This CDR3 contains 14 residues. The CDR3 spells CASSFGSGTGELFF. The CDR3 DNA follows: TGTGCCAGCAGCTTTGGTAGCGGTACCGGGGAGCTGTTTTTT.

The J gene is TRBJ2-1, the V gene TRBV5-8; perhaps TRBD1 as D (6 bases). Trimming took off 0 bases at V and 3 bases at J, with 16 bases between the two ends. CDR1 is SGHTS, CDR2 YDEGEE, per germline. This CDR3 spans 17 amino acids. The CDR3 DNA is TGTGCCAGCAGCTTGGTTACAGGGATATACTACTACAATGAGCAGTTCTTC. Protein product: CASSLVTGIYYYNEQFF.

V and J are TRBV5-6 and TRBJ1-6; D remains unclear. V dropped 2 bases and J dropped 7 bases, with 7 bases sitting between them. CDR1 and CDR2 from the germline V gene are SGHDT and YYEEEE. CDR3 size: 13 residues. The CDR3 loop reads CASSFLRNSPLHF. The CDR3 DNA reads TGTGCCAGCAGCTTCCTGAGAAATTCACCCCTCCACTTT.

This sequence joins TRBV19 and TRBJ1-2; D might be TRBD1 (5 bases). CDR3 length equals 17 residues. Germline V gene sequence: CDR1 LNHDA, CDR2 SQIVND (reference sequence). Deletions cut 3 bases from V and 3 bases from J, with 20 bases between. The CDR3: CASSMGPRVEGDYGYTF. In DNA form, the CDR3 reads TGTGCCAGTAGTATGGGCCCCAGGGTTGAAGGGGACTATGGCTACACCTTC.

J is TRBJ2-1 and V is TRBV16; the match to TRBD2 covers 14 bases. This CDR3 is built from 17 residues. Germline assignment: CDR1 KGHSY and CDR2 FQNENV. With V trimmed by 4 bases and J by 8 bases, 10 bases remained unmatched. The DNA of the CDR3 is TGTGCCAGCAGCCTAGCCGGGACTAGCGGGAGTTTATATGAGCAGTTCTTC. Encoded protein: CASSLAGTSGSLYEQFF.

The rearrangement uses TRBV9 and TRBJ1-3; D is unclear. CDR3 length: 16 amino acids. The germline V gene encodes CDR1 SGDLS and CDR2 YYNGEE. Trimming shortened V by 0 bases and J by 0 bases, and 10 bases separated the two germline ends. In DNA form, the CDR3 reads TGTGCCAGCAGCGTAGGAGGTGGAACCTCTGGAAACACCATATATTTT. Translated, it gives CASSVGGGTSGNTIYF.

The genes are TRBV28 and TRBJ1-2; 7 nucleotides align to TRBD1. Germline CDR1 is MDHEN and CDR2 is SYDVKM. The CDR3 sequence is 14 residues long. After removal of 5 bases from V and 9 bases from J, the junction contained 12 bases not matched to a gene. CDR3 coding DNA: TGTGCCAGCAGTGCCGGGACAGCTGTTGGTCGCTACACCTTC. Its translation is CASSAGTAVGRYTF.

V usage is TRBV7-9 and J usage is TRBJ2-5; 12 nucleotides match TRBD2. There are 18 residues in the CDR3. The germline V gene encodes CDR1 SEHNR and CDR2 FQNEAQ (reference sequence). V was pared by 2 bases and J by 5 bases, with 12 bases of the junction left unmatched. CDR3 loop: CASSLRFLRLAGEETQYF. CDR3 in DNA: TGTGCCAGCAGCTTACGCTTTCTGAGACTAGCGGGGGAGGAGACCCAGTACTTC.

The V and J genes are TRBV11-2 and TRBJ2-7; 8 bases line up with TRBD2. The germline V gene encodes CDR1 SGHAT and CDR2 FQNNGV. CDR3 length: 17 residues. V was pared by 1 base and J by 0 bases, with 8 bases of the junction left unmatched. The CDR3 bases are TGTGCCAGCAGCTTAGGGGGTTACGGGAGGGTCTCCTACGAGCAGTACTTC. It translates to CASSLGGYGRVSYEQYF.

This clone was detected a few times. This chain uses TRBV5-4 with TRBJ2-2; no reliable D call. This CDR3 is built from 14 residues. Germline V CDR1 and CDR2: SGHNT, YYREEE (reference sequence). Between the trimmed V and J ends, which lost 2 bases and 3 bases, there was a span of 8 bases. The chain's CDR3 is CASSFLPDTGELFF. The DNA of the CDR3 is TGTGCCAGCAGCTTCCTCCCTGACACCGGGGAGCTGTTTTTT.

The chain has TRBV7-9 and TRBJ1-5; D ambiguous. The length of the CDR3 is 15 residues. Germline assignment: CDR1 SEHNR and CDR2 FQNEAQ (reference sequence). V was shortened by 4 bases and J by 5 bases, with 15 bases between the two germline ends. Here the CDR3 reads CASSSGEGGYQPQHF. The CDR3 nucleotides read TGTGCCAGCAGCTCCGGGGAGGGCGGCTATCAGCCCCAGCATTTT.

The rearrangement joins TRBV6-6 to TRBJ1-4; D is possibly TRBD1 (5 bases). CDR3 size: 14 residues. Germline loops: CDR1 MNHNY, CDR2 SVGAGI (reference sequence). The ends were cut back, 2 bases at V and 8 bases at J, with 12 bases in the middle. CDR3 sequence: CASSYPARGEKLFF. The CDR3 DNA is TGTGCCAGCAGTTACCCGGCCCGGGGGGAAAAACTGTTTTTT.

This chain links TRBV7-3 with TRBJ2-7, with D possibly being TRBD2 (5 bases). This CDR3 has 15 residues. Germline V CDR1 and CDR2: SGHTA, FQGTGA. Trimming removed 2 bases from V and 4 bases from J, with 15 bases in between. CDR3 in DNA: TGTGCCAGCAGCTTAGGGCCCCAAGCGGTGTACGAGCAGTACTTC. Encoded protein: CASSLGPQAVYEQYF.

The table lists this clone with a few counts. J is TRBJ1-2 and V is TRBV6-5, with D maybe TRBD1 (5 bases). The CDR3 covers 15 residues. Germline CDR1 reads MNHEY; CDR2 reads SVGAGI. Deletions cut 7 bases from V and 7 bases from J, with 22 bases between. The CDR3 DNA is TGTGCCAGCACCTCCCTTGCGCAGGGTTACGGTGGCTACACCTTC. Encoded protein: CASTSLAQGYGGYTF.

The rearrangement joins TRBV18 to TRBJ1-6; tentative D call: TRBD1 (6 bases). Germline V gene lookup returns CDR1 KGHSH and CDR2 LQKENI. CDR3 length: 16 amino acids. The V gene lost 0 bases and the J gene lost 8 bases, with 14 bases spanning the gap. The CDR3 nucleotides read TGTGCCAGCTCACCACCGGGAAGCAGGGGTTATTCACCCCTCCACTTT. The encoded protein is CASSPPGSRGYSPLHF.

The rearrangement joins TRBV27 to TRBJ2-1, with D unclear. CDR1 is MNHEY, CDR2 SMNVEV, per germline (reference sequence). V lost 3 bases and J 10 bases, leaving 7 bases between the germline ends. The CDR3 covers 11 residues. CDR3 DNA: TGTGCCAGCAGTTTGTTTGGCGAGCAGTTCTTC. Amino acids: CASSLFGEQFF.

This chain uses TRBV11-2 with TRBJ1-1; D not certain. Germline CDR1 SGHAT, CDR2 FQNNGV. With 1 base removed from V and 1 base from J, the gap between germline ends came to 7 bases. The CDR3 length is 14 residues. The CDR3 DNA follows: TGTGCCAGCAGCTTAGGGGCAGAGAACACTGAAGCTTTCTTT. Protein sequence: CASSLGAENTEAFF.